This is a list of T cell receptor beta chains from one sample in a study of blood T cell repertoires in COVID-19. Libraries were prepared by immunoSEQ multiplex PCR; TCRdb keeps only in-frame clonotypes and omits some of them. The table lists 400,000 to 500,000 clones, around 89% of them singletons. The material sequenced was PBMCs or T cells enriched from blood (not recorded which). The receptor source for this set is a woman aged 40 to 50 who had recovered from COVID-19. Both conserved end residues are part of each CDR3. Fields, in order: V gene, J gene, clone size, D gene, CDR3 DNA, CDR3 protein. A D gene is named only where the DNA matches it firmly. Some rows mark clone size as missing; the rest say once, few, many or name a class of expanded clone.

TRBV4-1	TRBJ2-1	.	.	TGCGCCAGCAGCCAAGAGGGAATTAGCGCGGGGCCATACAATGAGCAGTTCTTC	CASSQEGISAGPYNEQFF
TRBV29-1	TRBJ2-1	.	TRBD2	TGCAGCGGGACTAGCGGGTGGGGGAATGAGCAGTTCTTC	CSGTSGWGNEQFF
TRBV10-1	TRBJ2-7	.	.	TGCGCCAGCAGTGGACAGAGAGGGGGTCGGGAGCAGTACTTC	CASSGQRGGREQYF
TRBV7-2	TRBJ2-1	.	.	TGTGCCAGCAACGGCAGGTCCGGCTACAATGAGCAGTTCTTC	CASNGRSGYNEQFF
TRBV9	TRBJ1-1	.	.	TGTGCCAGCAGCGTAGTAGAGGCCGGGAGGGGGACTGAAGCTTTCTTT	CASSVVEAGRGTEAFF
TRBV6-5	TRBJ1-6	.	.	TGTGCCAGCAGTTACGGGAGGTTTGGTAATTCACCCCTCCACTTT	CASSYGRFGNSPLHF
TRBV30	TRBJ2-2	.	TRBD2	TGTGCCTGGAGTTGGACTAGCGGGAGCACCGGGGAGCTGTTTTTT	CAWSWTSGSTGELFF
TRBV3-1/TRBV3-2	TRBJ1-2	.	.	TGTGCCAGCAGCCAGGTTCTAAACTATGGCTACACCTTC	CASSQVLNYGYTF
TRBV6-2/TRBV6-3	TRBJ1-1	.	.	TGTGCCAGCAGTTACCTCAGGAACACTGAAGCTTTCTTT	CASSYLRNTEAFF
TRBV6-2/TRBV6-3	TRBJ1-2	.	.	TGTGCCAGCAGTTACCCGCGCGGGAGGGATCCCGTAATCTATGGCTACACCTTC	CASSYPRGRDPVIYGYTF
TRBV12-5	TRBJ2-1	.	.	TGTGCTAGTGGTTTGGTCGCTTCAAGAGTAAACAATGAGCAGTTCTTC	CASGLVASRVNNEQFF
TRBV13	TRBJ2-5	.	TRBD2	TGTGCCAGCAGCTTAGCTAGCGGGAGAAGTGGGCGAGAGACCCAGTACTTC	CASSLASGRSGRETQYF
TRBV5-4	TRBJ1-1	.	.	TGTGCCAGCAGCTCGTTAGGACGGGGGACTGAAGCTTTCTTT	CASSSLGRGTEAFF
TRBV19	TRBJ1-3	once	.	TGTGCCAGTAGTATCACTGCCGGAAACACCATATATTTT	CASSITAGNTIYF